Sequencing of this T cell receptor beta chain was carried out in a study of blood T cell repertoires in COVID-19. As for the study in general: The samples span acute and convalescent COVID-19 from the United States, Italy and Spain. In each case, the material was cDNA or gDNA derived from T cells, B-cell-depleted T cells, or PBMCs.

Source study methods: Amplification of reference gene primers provided the estimated nucleated cell counts. Assay used: immunoSEQ multiplex PCR; TCRdb lists only in-frame clones, some missing. V, J and clone size are taken as reported in that table, and D and trimming were inferred from the DNA itself. The data contain around 80,000 clones, about 73% of them singletons. Trimming took off 7 bases at V and 4 bases at J, with 13 bases between the two ends. Germline CDR1 is ENHRY and CDR2 is SYGVKD. The CDR3 runs to 13 residues. The material sequenced was peripheral blood. The rearrangement links TRBV10-3 to TRBJ1-2; D is unresolved. This sequence originates from a middle-aged man with active or convalescent COVID-19. DNA for the CDR3: TGTGCCATCACCACAGTTGATGGCTATGGCTACACCTTC. Protein: CAITTVDGYGYTF.